Listed below are T cell receptor beta chains from one sample, sequenced in a study of OX40 agonist ivuxolimab in advanced cancers. Using immunoSEQ multiplex PCR, the repertoire was profiled, and TCRdb retains in-frame clones only, with some absent. The table includes about 66,000 clones, roughly four fifths detected once. Sequencing used CD4+ or CD8+ T cells sorted from blood, obtained in a trial of the OX40 agonist ivuxolimab. Receptors were obtained from an adult with an advanced solid tumor such as melanoma, head and neck, liver or kidney cancer. Both conserved end residues are part of each CDR3. Each record gives: V gene, clone size, CDR3 protein. Clone size is stated in some rows and not others, as once, few, many or a class when expanded.

V gene: TRBV5-1; clone size: -; CDR3 protein: CASSLAAGAYGYTF
V gene: TRBV5-1; clone size: -; CDR3 protein: CASSSGNYGYTF
V gene: TRBV2; clone size: -; CDR3 protein: CASSERQTTGELFF
V gene: TRBV4-2; clone size: -; CDR3 protein: CASSQDAGVSTDTQYF
V gene: TRBV10-3; clone size: -; CDR3 protein: CAIRASGTGGSEAFF
V gene: TRBV7-2; clone size: -; CDR3 protein: CASSLYLGSEQFF
V gene: TRBV2; clone size: -; CDR3 protein: CASSMEDTQYF
V gene: TRBV4-3; clone size: -; CDR3 protein: CASSQENRGLEKLFF
V gene: TRBV11-2; clone size: many; CDR3 protein: CASSPRLGSSYNEQFF
V gene: TRBV7-9; clone size: -; CDR3 protein: CASSLDGPYGYTF
V gene: TRBV27; clone size: -; CDR3 protein: CASSPVVPGPVNTGELFF
V gene: TRBV14; clone size: once; CDR3 protein: CASSPGQALTDTQYF
V gene: TRBV6-1; clone size: -; CDR3 protein: CASSAYRVTGELFF
V gene: TRBV5-1; clone size: -; CDR3 protein: CASSWRTSGNNEQFF
V gene: TRBV7-9; clone size: -; CDR3 protein: CASSLEGALATNEKLFF
V gene: TRBV6-5; clone size: -; CDR3 protein: CASRVQGIETQYF
V gene: TRBV5-6; clone size: -; CDR3 protein: CASSLDVSQETQYF
V gene: TRBV5-1; clone size: -; CDR3 protein: CASSLASSGRPREGREQFF
V gene: TRBV12-5; clone size: -; CDR3 protein: CASGLVLAATDTQYF
V gene: TRBV10-3; clone size: -; CDR3 protein: CAISGQDNEQFF
V gene: TRBV29-1; clone size: -; CDR3 protein: CSAPGSYEQYF
V gene: TRBV20-1; clone size: -; CDR3 protein: CSASRDYEQYF
V gene: TRBV19; clone size: -; CDR3 protein: CASSISPGGHTEAFF
V gene: TRBV27; clone size: -; CDR3 protein: CASSLRGRTEAFF
V gene: TRBV29-1; clone size: -; CDR3 protein: CSVDRTGSYNEQFF
V gene: TRBV5-1; clone size: -; CDR3 protein: CASSLNGDRVETQYF
V gene: TRBV2; clone size: -; CDR3 protein: CASSESSRSYNEQFF